The entry below gives a single T cell receptor (beta chain) sequence along with its context. Antigen: not known. A 5'RACE reaction primed in the constant segment made cDNA libraries of TCR alpha and TCR beta, and these carried sample barcodes and UMIs. Using its own MiXCR run on the 5' RACE reads, TCRdb lists one record per CDR3 protein. The sample carries 360,000 or so distinct CDR3 sequences, 25% to 30% recorded once. This CDR3 spans 15 amino acids. V shed 6 bases, J shed 10 bases, and the junction held 10 bases outside the gene matches. Germline values: CDR1 MNHEY, CDR2 SVGEGT. These data originate in a study of T-cell memory formation after mild COVID-19. General study points: CD4/CD8 balance held among clones contracting day 15 to 85, and later expanders leaned CD4+. The CD4+ clones that contracted clustered mainly within CM and EM, and the CD8+ clones concentrated in EMRA.

The sequenced material came from PBMCs or a T cell subset sorted from them (not recorded which). The genes are TRBV6-2 or TRBV6-3 and TRBJ2-1; 12 bases align to TRBD2. The source is an adult woman who had mild COVID-19 (a few samples of this study predate the infection). Cell type and time point are not known. CDR3 amino acids: CASSYRLAGVQEQFF. The CDR3 nucleotides are TGTGCCAGCAGCTACCGACTAGCGGGAGTGCAGGAGCAGTTCTTC.